This entry is about one T cell receptor beta chain. Antigen specificity is unknown. This CDR3 is 14 amino acids long. V lost 0 bases and J 6 bases, leaving 12 bases between the germline ends. The V gene's germline CDR1 is SGHRS and CDR2 YFSETQ. Despite likely unrecorded immune exposures, the donors were nominally healthy at the time of sampling. This sample is drawn from a study of cytomegalovirus exposure and HLA in healthy donors. As for the study in general: Earlier work reported 100 million or so unique TCR beta sequences from about 200 million T cells. Points from the study as a whole: It was reported that TCR beta sequences correctly inferred the HLA-A and HLA-B alleles for most subjects. In all likelihood, a cluster of highly shared sequence variants was a sequencing artifact.

Primers for the PCR totalled 60 Vbeta and 13 Jbeta. Only in-frame clones appear in the TCRdb table, and some are missing; sequencing was by immunoSEQ multiplex PCR. The table lists roughly 160,000 clones, 73% of them singletons, with approximately 5.6% in the top ten. V gene TRBV5-1 combines with J gene TRBJ1-1; possibly TRBD1 for D (5 bases). The sequenced sample was PBMCs. The clonotype comes from a woman aged 18 to 35 in good health and CMV-seropositive. CDR3 in amino acids: CASSLAREKAEAFF. The CDR3 DNA is TGCGCCAGCAGCTTGGCCAGGGAAAAAGCTGAAGCTTTCTTT.